This is a list of T cell receptor beta chains from one sample in a study of human T cells and chemical hapten exposure. TCRdb re-analysed the RACE reads in MiXCR, keeping a single row per CDR3 protein. The sample lists roughly 200,000 distinct CDR3 sequences, about 25% seen once, with 2% to 2.5% in the top ten. This material consisted of whole blood, taken in connection with sensitization to the hapten diphenylcyclopropenone (DPC). The receptors come from a woman aged 40 to 55 with alopecia areata. Some clones in this sample may be carry-over from other donors' samples. Each CDR3 is given without its conserved first and last residue. Fields, in order: J gene, V gene, CDR3 protein.

J: TRBJ2-5
V: TRBV5-4
CDR3: ASSFGTPQETQY

J: TRBJ2-3
V: TRBV20-1
CDR3: SARALGQGPTDTQY

J: TRBJ2-7
V: TRBV20-1
CDR3: SARRQDTSYEQY

J: TRBJ2-1
V: TRBV5-5
CDR3: ASSLRLAQYNEQF

J: TRBJ2-7
V: TRBV7-9
CDR3: ASSTLGYEQY

J: TRBJ2-5
V: TRBV7-8
CDR3: ASSDRTGLARETQY

J: TRBJ2-1
V: TRBV5-6
CDR3: ASSLGLAVVSSYNEQF

J: TRBJ1-2
V: TRBV12-3/TRBV12-4
CDR3: ASTRGSLNGYT

J: TRBJ2-1
V: TRBV6-5
CDR3: ASRGRGRGAYGEQF

J: TRBJ1-1
V: TRBV28
CDR3: ASSGGGRTEAF

J: TRBJ2-1
V: TRBV5-1
CDR3: ASSLATVNEQF

J: TRBJ1-1
V: TRBV27
CDR3: ASSLEGSTEAF

J: TRBJ2-7
V: TRBV28
CDR3: ASSLGASGSYEQY

J: TRBJ1-1
V: TRBV5-6
CDR3: ASSSGEAEAF

J: TRBJ1-5
V: TRBV9
CDR3: ASSVGEGQPQH

J: TRBJ2-2
V: TRBV7-2
CDR3: ASSLVGMAGELF

J: TRBJ2-7
V: TRBV5-1
CDR3: ASSLAAVHSYEQY

J: TRBJ2-1
V: TRBV6-2/TRBV6-3
CDR3: ASIPRGSVLNEQF

J: TRBJ2-7
V: TRBV5-1
CDR3: ASSPTREADSYEQY

J: TRBJ2-7
V: TRBV10-3
CDR3: AIGDRSSYEQY

J: TRBJ2-3
V: TRBV6-2/TRBV6-3
CDR3: ASSYDRRGTGGTDTQY

J: TRBJ2-5
V: TRBV12-3/TRBV12-4
CDR3: ASSLGTVQETQY

J: TRBJ2-1
V: TRBV29-1
CDR3: SVEDMGGKNEQF

J: TRBJ2-5
V: TRBV11-1
CDR3: ASAVTSGTSGSTETQY

J: TRBJ2-1
V: TRBV29-1
CDR3: SVEGTGMDNEQF

J: TRBJ2-7
V: TRBV24-1
CDR3: ATSDPGSGQYEQY

J: TRBJ2-7
V: TRBV19
CDR3: ASSDRDRPRTSGGPRGEQY

J: TRBJ1-1
V: TRBV28
CDR3: ASSGQGLAF

J: TRBJ1-4
V: TRBV7-9
CDR3: ASSAPTGYNEKLF

J: TRBJ2-5
V: TRBV29-1
CDR3: SVGRGGSTETQY

J: TRBJ2-7
V: TRBV24-1
CDR3: ATSDPVGEQY

J: TRBJ2-7
V: TRBV25-1
CDR3: ASSDLAETGSYEQY

J: TRBJ2-3
V: TRBV7-2
CDR3: ASSSETYTDTQY

J: TRBJ2-2
V: TRBV29-1
CDR3: SVNRGPGELF

J: TRBJ2-7
V: TRBV20-1
CDR3: SARDLGSGNSYEQY

J: TRBJ2-1
V: TRBV4-3
CDR3: ASSQIAGNEQF

J: TRBJ2-7
V: TRBV29-1
CDR3: SVVRQGVFDEQY

J: TRBJ2-1
V: TRBV20-1
CDR3: SARDVAGSHNEQF

J: TRBJ2-7
V: TRBV4-1
CDR3: ASSQFGARKDEQY

J: TRBJ2-3
V: TRBV20-1
CDR3: SAEPGLTQY

J: TRBJ2-1
V: TRBV7-2
CDR3: ASSYRGVAGYNEQF

J: TRBJ2-7
V: TRBV5-6
CDR3: ASSLDTDYEQY

J: TRBJ2-1
V: TRBV7-2
CDR3: ASSLARGTSGRADNEQF

J: TRBJ1-5
V: TRBV12-3/TRBV12-4
CDR3: ASSHRASNQPQH

J: TRBJ2-7
V: TRBV25-1
CDR3: ASSKEGSVYEQY